This entry is about one T cell receptor (beta chain). MiXCR, applied by TCRdb to the RT-PCR reads, yields one record per CDR3 protein. The sample carries about 170,000 distinct CDR3 sequences, roughly 12% recorded once. The germline CDR1 and CDR2 sequences are MNHNS and SASEGT. V was clipped by 6 bases and J by 7 bases, with 19 bases between them. This CDR3 is 15 amino acids long. The sample belongs to a study of response to subunit inactivated influenza vaccine. These same data were also listed under a study on T cells expressing NK-cell markers. Turning to that study: Libraries used 5'RACE template switching adding universal primer site and UMIs. Sorted T-cell subsets CD3+CD56+NKG2C+, CD3+CD56+NKG2C- and CD3+CD56-NKG2C+ were TCR beta-sequenced. In the group of eight sequenced donors, seven were HCMV-seropositive and one was seronegative. There were a handful of donors in whom these clonotypes also led the CD3+CD56-NKG2C+ fraction.

The specimen was CD8+ T cells sorted from PBMCs, collected approximately 12 days after vaccination. The clonotype was recovered from a man over 45 who received an inactivated influenza vaccine. The chain uses TRBV6-1 and TRBJ1-5, with D perhaps matching TRBD1 (5 bases). The CDR3 here is CASSLSIGAGQPQHF. For the CDR3, the DNA is TGTGCCAGCAGCCTTAGCATAGGGGCAGGCCAGCCCCAGCATTTT.